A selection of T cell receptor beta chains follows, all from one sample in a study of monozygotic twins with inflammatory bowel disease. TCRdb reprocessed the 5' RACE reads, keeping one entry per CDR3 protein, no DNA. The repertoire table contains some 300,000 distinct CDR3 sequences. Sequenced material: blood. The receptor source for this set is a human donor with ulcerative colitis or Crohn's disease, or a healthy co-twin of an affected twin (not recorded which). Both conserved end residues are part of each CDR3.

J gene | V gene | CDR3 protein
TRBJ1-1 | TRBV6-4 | CASRPTGTGNTEAFF
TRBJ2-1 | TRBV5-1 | CASANTGLSSYNEQFF
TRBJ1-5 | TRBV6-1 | CACTRTGKDQPQHF
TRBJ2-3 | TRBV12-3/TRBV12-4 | CASSFVGGSTDTQYF
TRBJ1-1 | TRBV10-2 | CASSYYGAEAFF
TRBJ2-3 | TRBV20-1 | CSAAPVGTSGGQYTDTQYF
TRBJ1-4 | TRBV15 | CATSRDWAGGATNEKLFF
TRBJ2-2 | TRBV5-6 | CASSLVQGDTGELFF
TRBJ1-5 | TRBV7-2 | CASSLGPGGNQPQHF
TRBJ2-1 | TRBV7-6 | CASSYRVDEQFF
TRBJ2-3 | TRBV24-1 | CATSDLSSGVYTQYF
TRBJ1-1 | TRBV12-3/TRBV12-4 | CASSLQGWGTEAFF
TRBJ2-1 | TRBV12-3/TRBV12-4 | CASSLGDRNNEQFF
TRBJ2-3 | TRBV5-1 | CASSLERGGPRNTQYF
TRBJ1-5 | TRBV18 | CASSQRDTNQPQHF
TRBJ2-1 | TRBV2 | CASRRPDRYNEQFF
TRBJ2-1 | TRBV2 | CASRTGGAYNEQFF
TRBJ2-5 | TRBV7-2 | CASSLLGGAWAQYF
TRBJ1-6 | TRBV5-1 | CASRDRGDSPLHF
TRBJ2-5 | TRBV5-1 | CASSLGAGGGQETQYF
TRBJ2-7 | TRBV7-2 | CASSHGTGTYEQYF
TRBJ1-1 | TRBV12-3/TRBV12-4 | CASTQYTESNTEAFF
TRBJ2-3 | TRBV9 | CASSVASGGTDTQYF
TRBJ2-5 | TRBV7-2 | CASSPTGTSYQETQYF
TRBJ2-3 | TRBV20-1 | CSASPRLAHLGGADTQYF
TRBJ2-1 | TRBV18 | CASSPPGREVLNEQFF
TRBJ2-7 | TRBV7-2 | CASSDGLKNYEQYF
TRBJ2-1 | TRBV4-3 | CASSRQGQGSNNEQFF
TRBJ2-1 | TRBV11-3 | CASSPSRGPYNEQFF
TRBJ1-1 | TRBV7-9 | CASSLNKNTEAFF
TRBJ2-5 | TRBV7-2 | CASSLAWRETQYF
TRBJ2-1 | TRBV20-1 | CSAKGWTPHNEQFF
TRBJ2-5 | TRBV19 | CASLGLGRRQETQYF
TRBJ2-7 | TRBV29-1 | CSVVVSYEQYF
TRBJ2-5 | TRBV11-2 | CASRHSEVQETQYF
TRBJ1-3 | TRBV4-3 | CASSQVLLSGNTIYF
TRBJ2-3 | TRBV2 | CASSADRGVKRDTQYF
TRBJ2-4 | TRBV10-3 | CAISESGSLNGIQYF
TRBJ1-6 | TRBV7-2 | CASSLVGSPGRGSPLHF
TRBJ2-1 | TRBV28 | CASSLGLAGRVEQFF
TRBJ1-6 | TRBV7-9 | CASRQPGTGRSPLHF
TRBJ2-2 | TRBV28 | CASSSGREPGELFF
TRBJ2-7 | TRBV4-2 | CASSQGVGSGYEQYF
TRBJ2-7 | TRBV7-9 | CASSLAPYEQYF
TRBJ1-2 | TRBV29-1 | CSAGTETGGYTF
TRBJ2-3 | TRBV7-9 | CASSYRRTSTDTQYF
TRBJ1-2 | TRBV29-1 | CSVGSRDYGYTF
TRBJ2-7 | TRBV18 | CASSPPVGTGGEQYF
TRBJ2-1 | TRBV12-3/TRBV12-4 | CASTQGLASSYNEQFF
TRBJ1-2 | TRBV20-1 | CSARTRNYGYTF
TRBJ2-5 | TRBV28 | CASSFTGQTQETQYF
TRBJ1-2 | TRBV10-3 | CAISLTGDYGYTF
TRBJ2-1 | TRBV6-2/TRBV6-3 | CASSYSRSGQSDEQFF
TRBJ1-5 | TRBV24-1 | CATSGSDSNQPQHF
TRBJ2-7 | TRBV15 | CATSRDPRLVYEQYF
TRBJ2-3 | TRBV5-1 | CASSLEGRRPDTQYF
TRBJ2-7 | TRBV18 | CASSPARGLGYEQYF
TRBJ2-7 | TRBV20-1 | CSASRGTSYEQYF